The 28 T cell receptor beta chains below all came from one sample that was sequenced in a study of blood T cell repertoires in COVID-19. The table came from immunoSEQ multiplex PCR; TCRdb's copy has only in-frame clones and leaves some out. The sample comprises 150,000 to 200,000 clones, about 80% of which are singletons, and 7% rests with the top ten. Material: peripheral blood. These receptors originate from a woman between 35 and 50 years old with COVID-19, enrolled during active disease.

The gene calls are TRBV18 and TRBJ2-7; the match to TRBD1 covers 8 bases. V lost 5 bases to trimming and J lost 1 base; unmatched junction nucleotides: 4. The length of the CDR3 is 14 residues. CDR1 and CDR2 (germline): KGHSH, LQKENI. The CDR3 protein is CASSADRASYEQYF. The CDR3 nucleotides read TGTGCCAGCTCAGCGGACAGGGCGTCCTACGAGCAGTACTTC.

The V and J genes are TRBV15 and TRBJ2-1, with a possible D match to TRBD2 (6 bases). V was shortened by 0 bases and J by 12 bases, with 9 bases between the two germline ends. Germline CDR1 is LNHNV and CDR2 is YYDKDF (reference sequence). The CDR3 runs to 12 residues. CDR3 loop: CATSREEGPQFF. The DNA for the CDR3 is TGTGCCACCAGCAGAGAGGAGGGCCCGCAGTTCTTC.

Worth noting for this clone: Other DNA sequences within the sample encode an identical CDR3. The chain employs TRBV7-9 and TRBJ1-1; TRBD1 aligns across 8 bases. V was pared by 5 bases and J by 0 bases, with 5 bases of the junction left unmatched. Germline lookup yields CDR1 SEHNR and CDR2 FQNEAQ (reference sequence). The CDR3 is made up of 15 amino acids. The CDR3 DNA follows: TGTGCCAGCAGCCCCCGACAGGGGATGAACACTGAAGCTTTCTTT. It codes for CASSPRQGMNTEAFF. The complete variable domain, with remaining parts taken from reference TRBV7-9 and TRBJ1-1, reads DTGVSQNPRHKITKRGQNVTFRCDPISEHNRLYWYRQTLGQGPEFLTYFQNEAQLEKSRLLSDRFSAERPKGSFSTLEIQRTEQGDSAMYLCASSPRQGMNTEAFFGQGTRLTVV.

The DNA for the CDR3 is TGTGCCATCATAAGGGACACTGTTTCCTACGAGCAGTACGTC. Its translation is CAIIRDTVSYEQYV. The J gene is TRBJ2-7, the V gene TRBV10-3; TRBD1 might be the D (6 bases). V shed 7 bases and J shed 1 base, with 14 bases lying between them. CDR1 and CDR2 (germline): ENHRY, SYGVKD. This CDR3 is built from 14 residues.

The chain couples TRBV11-1 to TRBJ2-5; 12 positions match TRBD2. V was pared by 4 bases and J by 2 bases, with 2 bases of the junction left unmatched. The CDR3 is 15 residues long. Germline-derived CDR1 and CDR2 are SGHAT and FQDESV (reference sequence). CDR3: CASSWTSGAQETQYF. The CDR3 DNA is TGTGCCAGCAGCTGGACTAGCGGGGCACAAGAGACCCAGTACTTC.

The genes are TRBV9 and TRBJ1-6, with 8 bases that match TRBD1. The CDR3 covers 13 residues. Germline CDR1 SGDLS, CDR2 YYNGEE. J lost 10 bases, V lost 2 bases, and 2 bases had no gene match. CDR3 protein: CASSVDRESPLHF. CDR3 sequence (DNA): TGTGCCAGCAGCGTGGACAGGGAATCACCCCTCCACTTT. The full variable domain, rest sourced from reference TRBV9 and TRBJ1-6, is DSGVTQTPKHLITATGQRVTLRCSPRSGDLSVYWYQQSLDQGLQFLIQYYNGEERAKGNILERFSAQQFPDLHSELNLSSLELGDSALYFCASSVDRESPLHFGNGTRLTVT.

This chain uses TRBV10-3 with TRBJ1-6; no clear D. Per the germline V gene, CDR1 is ENHRY and CDR2 is SYGVKD. This CDR3 is 13 amino acids long. V lost 3 bases, J lost 8 bases, and 8 bases lay in between. CDR3 sequence reads: CAISDQVDSPLHF. Written as DNA, the CDR3 is TGTGCCATCAGTGACCAGGTCGATTCACCCCTCCACTTT.

This rearrangement joins TRBV9 to TRBJ2-5; 8 nucleotides match TRBD1. The V gene's germline CDR1 is SGDLS and CDR2 YYNGEE. CDR3 size: 16 residues. The ends lost 7 bases at V and 2 bases at J; junction bases unmatched: 13. The CDR3 spells CASGVSRGQSQETQYF. The CDR3 coding sequence is TGTGCCAGCGGGGTCAGCAGGGGGCAATCGCAAGAGACCCAGTACTTC.

The genes are TRBV5-6 and TRBJ2-2, with D possibly TRBD2 on 5 matching bases. This CDR3 is 17 amino acids long. CDR1 is SGHDT and CDR2 is YYEEEE in the germline V gene. V dropped 3 bases and J dropped 5 bases, with 20 bases sitting between them. In nucleotides, the CDR3 is TGTGCCAGCAGCTACGATCTAGCAGCAGAGTTAACCGGGGAGCTGTTTTTT. Encoded protein: CASSYDLAAELTGELFF.

V is TRBV10-2 and J is TRBJ1-5; possible D gene TRBD1, 6 bases. CDR3 length equals 18 residues. The V and J ends lost 5 bases and 2 bases respectively, with 22 bases between them. Per the germline V gene, CDR1 is WSHSY and CDR2 is SAAADI. CDR3 DNA: TGCGCCAGCAGTCCTATAACCGGGACACCCTTTCGCAATCAGCCCCAGCATTTT. Translation gives CASSPITGTPFRNQPQHF.

This sequence joins TRBV28 and TRBJ1-2, with 7 bases lining up with TRBD1. CDR1 MDHEN and CDR2 SYDVKM come from the germline V gene. Trimming at V came to 4 bases and at J to 7 bases, leaving 12 bases not matched to a gene. The CDR3 runs 15 residues. CDR3 DNA: TGTGCCAGCAGTTACGACAGGGTTGGTGTTCTTGGCTACACCTTC. Translating gives CASSYDRVGVLGYTF.

This chain links TRBV5-4 with TRBJ1-2; a possible D gene is TRBD1 (5 bases). CDR3 length equals 16 residues. Between the trimmed V and J ends, which lost 4 bases and 4 bases, there was a span of 20 bases. CDR1 and CDR2 (germline): SGHNT, YYREEE (reference sequence). CDR3: CASSQESGGGAYGYTF. For the CDR3, the DNA is TGTGCCAGCAGCCAAGAATCGGGGGGAGGTGCCTATGGCTACACCTTC.

The chain recombines TRBV5-8 with TRBJ2-3, with 9 bases fitting TRBD2. The trim removed 2 bases at V and 5 bases at J, leaving 6 bases unmatched. CDR3 length equals 15 residues. Per the germline V gene, CDR1 is SGHTS and CDR2 is YDEGEE. The CDR3 coding sequence is TGTGCCAGCAGCTTAGCGGGGGGCCTGGTAGATACGCAGTATTTT. Encoded protein: CASSLAGGLVDTQYF.

The rearrangement uses TRBV6-2 or TRBV6-3 and TRBJ2-7, with 8 bases aligning to TRBD2. The CDR3 loop spans 18 amino acids. Germline CDR1 is MNHEY and CDR2 is SVGEGT. After removal of 0 bases from V and 9 bases from J, the junction contained 19 bases not matched to a gene. The CDR3 spells CASSYSTAFREGSFGQYF. Here the CDR3 DNA reads TGTGCCAGCAGTTACTCAACCGCCTTCCGGGAGGGTTCTTTTGGGCAGTACTTC.

This chain connects TRBV19 to TRBJ2-1; 12 positions agree with TRBD2. The germline gives CDR1 LNHDA, CDR2 SQIVND (reference sequence). This CDR3 has 19 residues. The V and J ends lost 4 bases and 0 bases, in that order; junction bases with no gene match: 10. The CDR3 loop is CASSRLAGALQSSYNEQFF. DNA for the CDR3: TGTGCCAGTAGTAGACTAGCGGGAGCTCTCCAGAGCTCCTACAATGAGCAGTTCTTC.

This rearrangement joins TRBV30 to TRBJ1-2; 12 nucleotides align to TRBD1. CDR1 and CDR2 (germline): GTSNPN, SVGIG (reference sequence). The trim removed 2 bases at V and 14 bases at J, leaving 6 bases unmatched. CDR3 length equals 12 residues. Written as DNA, the CDR3 is TGTGCCTGGAGTTGGGACAGGGGGCGTGTAACCTTC. Amino acids: CAWSWDRGRVTF.

This clone appeared a few times. This chain joins TRBV25-1 and TRBJ2-5, with 12 bases fitting TRBD2. CDR3 length: 17 residues. The ends lost 2 bases at V and 3 bases at J; junction bases unmatched: 7. Per the germline V gene, CDR1 is MGHDK and CDR2 is SYGVNS. Here the CDR3 reads CASSEGGLAGNKETQYF. The CDR3 DNA sequence: TGTGCCAGCAGTGAAGGAGGACTAGCGGGGAACAAAGAGACCCAGTACTTC.

This rearrangement joins TRBV10-1 to TRBJ2-1, with 8 bases aligning to TRBD2. Germline V gene sequence: CDR1 WNHNN, CDR2 SYGVQD (reference sequence). This CDR3 contains 19 residues. Losses at the gene ends were 3 bases for V and 0 bases for J; bases not matched to a gene: 13. CDR3 in DNA: TGCGCCAGCAGTGAAGTAGGACTAGCTGAAATTCACTCCTACAATGAGCAGTTCTTC. Protein: CASSEVGLAEIHSYNEQFF.

The chain carries TRBV7-6 and TRBJ2-3; D gene uncertain. The CDR3 is made up of 15 amino acids. Germline V gene lookup returns CDR1 SGHVS and CDR2 FNYEAQ. Trimming removed 4 bases at V and 2 bases at J, with 13 bases between. DNA of the CDR3: TGTGCCAGCAGCTCGGAAGAGCGCCACACAGATACGCAGTATTTT. Amino acid sequence: CASSSEERHTDTQYF.

The chain uses TRBV9 and TRBJ2-1, with TRBD2 matching 14 bases. The CDR3 has 19 amino acids. Germline loops: CDR1 SGDLS, CDR2 YYNGEE. Trimming cost V 4 bases and J 3 bases; bases outside gene matches: 12. In nucleotides, the CDR3 is TGTGCCAGCAGCCACTCTAGACTAGCGGGGGGGCTAGTCTACAATGAGCAGTTCTTC. Residues: CASSHSRLAGGLVYNEQFF.

J is TRBJ1-6 and V is TRBV5-4, with TRBD1 as a possible D gene (6 bases). This CDR3 region has 15 residues. CDR1 is SGHNT, CDR2 YYREEE, per germline (reference sequence). Trimming pared 4 bases from V and 7 bases from J, leaving 15 bases between. This CDR3 is CASSTNRVGNSPLHF. CDR3 in DNA: TGTGCCAGCAGCACGAACAGGGTGGGGAATTCACCCCTCCACTTT.

The gene calls are TRBV6-6 and TRBJ2-7; D is unresolved. Germline values: CDR1 MNHNY, CDR2 SVGAGI (reference sequence). V was shortened by 4 bases and J by 1 base, with 8 bases between the two germline ends. The CDR3 has 13 residues. The CDR3 DNA reads as TGTGCCAGCAGTTCTACGAGATCCTACGAGCAGTACTTC. It is translated as CASSSTRSYEQYF.

The chain uses TRBV9 and TRBJ1-6; TRBD1 is a possible D gene (5 bases). CDR1 is SGDLS, CDR2 YYNGEE, per germline. Trimming took off 5 bases at V and 5 bases at J, with 8 bases between the two ends. The CDR3 sequence is 13 residues long. The CDR3 spells CASRAGNNSPLHF. The CDR3 nucleotides read TGTGCCAGCAGGGCAGGGAATAATTCACCCCTCCACTTT.

This rearrangement joins TRBV6-5 to TRBJ1-2; D might be TRBD1 (5 bases). V lost 6 bases to trimming and J lost 0 bases, with 14 bases between them. Germline V CDR1 and CDR2: MNHEY, SVGAGI. This CDR3 spans 15 amino acids. DNA of the CDR3: TGTGCCAGCAGACCTAGGAGGGGAACTAACTATGGCTACACCTTC. Its translation is CASRPRRGTNYGYTF.

A remark on this clone: In the same sample, other DNA sequences code for this CDR3. The chain carries TRBV6-5 and TRBJ2-3, with 9 bases identical to TRBD1. The CDR3 runs to 14 residues. CDR1 MNHEY and CDR2 SVGAGI come from the germline V gene. V was clipped by 6 bases and J by 1 base; unmatched bases: 2. The CDR3 spells CASRRTGGTDTQYF. The CDR3 DNA reads TGTGCCAGCAGGAGGACAGGGGGCACAGATACGCAGTATTTT.

This chain uses TRBV9 with TRBJ1-2; D gene unclear. Deletions cut 0 bases from V and 8 bases from J, with 8 bases between. The CDR3 sequence is 12 residues long. Germline V gene lookup returns CDR1 SGDLS and CDR2 YYNGEE. CDR3 nucleotide sequence: TGTGCCAGCAGCGTAGAAGGGAGCGGCTACACCTTC. It specifies CASSVEGSGYTF.

The V and J genes are TRBV27 and TRBJ2-3; TRBD2 matches at 9 bases. V trimming: 1 base; J trimming: 6 bases; junction bases outside the gene matches: 8. Looked up from germline, CDR1 is MNHEY and CDR2 is SMNVEV (reference sequence). This CDR3 comprises 16 residues. The CDR3 loop is CASSLLGRGGRDTQYF. Here the CDR3 DNA reads TGTGCCAGCAGTTTATTAGGGCGGGGGGGCCGTGATACGCAGTATTTT.

This clone was counted a few times. The rearrangement joins TRBV19 to TRBJ1-4, with D unresolved. The CDR3 runs to 13 residues. CDR1 LNHDA and CDR2 SQIVND come from the germline V gene (reference sequence). Between the trimmed V and J ends, which lost 11 bases and 8 bases, there was a span of 18 bases. This chain's CDR3 is CASKPHSKEKLFF. The CDR3 DNA is TGTGCCTCCAAGCCCCACAGTAAGGAAAAACTGTTTTTT.